This T cell receptor (beta chain) emerged from a study of T cells after yellow fever vaccination. Study in general: Low-cell-number fractions were prepared with SMART-Seq v4 Ultra Low Input. Study-wide results and limits: The presence of abundant clonotypes contaminating from the bulk population was possible in FACS-sorted repertoires. Clones from primary vaccination mostly reappeared after the booster (roughly 95% CD4, about 85% CD8).

The TCR cDNA carried a universal primer site and UMIs from 5'RACE template switching. In TCRdb, the 5' RACE reads were re-called with MiXCR into one record per CDR3 protein. This sample has 100,000 to 150,000 distinct CDR3 sequences, with 6% to 8% found just once. This clonotype has ten or more counts. Antigen specificity is unknown. Specimen: CD4+ T cells sorted from PBMCs, collected 10 to 11 days after the first yellow fever vaccination. The receptor was isolated from a man aged 18 to 35 who received the YFV17D yellow fever vaccine.

CDR3 protein: CASSSQGVAGNTQYF. The CDR3 DNA is TGTGCCAGCAGCTCCCAGGGGGTAGCGGGGAATACGCAGTATTTT. The chain joins TRBV9 to TRBJ2-3, with D perhaps TRBD2 (8 bases). Trimming shortened V by 4 bases and J by 7 bases, and 19 bases separated the two germline ends. The germline CDR1 and CDR2 sequences are SGDLS and YYNGEE. This CDR3 is 15 amino acids long.